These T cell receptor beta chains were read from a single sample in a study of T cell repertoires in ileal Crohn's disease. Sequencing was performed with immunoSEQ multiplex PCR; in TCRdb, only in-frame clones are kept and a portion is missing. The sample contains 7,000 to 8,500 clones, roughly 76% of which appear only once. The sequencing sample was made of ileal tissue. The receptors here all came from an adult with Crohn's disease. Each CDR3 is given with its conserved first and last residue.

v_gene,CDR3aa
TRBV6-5,CASTHTDTQYF
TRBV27,CATSRSFVTGDTQYF
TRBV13,CASSSRQITTEAFF
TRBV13,CASSHGGSNQPQHF
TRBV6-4,CASSPGTGDGTGELFF
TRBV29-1,CSVAEGQGNSPLHF
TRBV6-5,CASSSVTGLAFF
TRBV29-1,CSVDAQLAVHGYTF
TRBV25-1,CASSETRTSGRARDEQFF
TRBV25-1,CASSTQDSYNEQFF